These 10 T cell receptor beta chains originate from one sample sequenced in a study of OX40 agonist ivuxolimab in advanced cancers. Generated by immunoSEQ multiplex PCR, the TCRdb table keeps only in-frame clones and is missing some. The sample holds some 15,000 clones, just under 80% seen once. The source material was CD4+ or CD8+ T cells sorted from blood, sampled in a trial of the OX40 agonist ivuxolimab. Source of these receptors: an adult with an advanced solid tumor such as melanoma, head and neck, liver or kidney cancer.

This rearrangement joins TRBV29-1 to TRBJ1-2; D is ambiguous. Trimming took off 0 bases at V and 5 bases at J, with 7 bases between the two ends. In germline, CDR1 is SQVTM, CDR2 ANQGSEA. This CDR3 region has 12 residues. As DNA, the CDR3 is TGCAGCGTTGAAGAAACGGGGTATGGCTACACCTTC. Translating gives CSVEETGYGYTF.

The chain couples TRBV7-9 to TRBJ2-1; no definite D call. Between the trimmed V and J ends, which lost 0 bases and 8 bases, there was a span of 8 bases. There are 13 residues in the CDR3. Looked up from germline, CDR1 is SEHNR and CDR2 is FQNEAQ (reference sequence). The chain's CDR3 is CASSLAPSDEQFF. CDR3 nucleotides: TGTGCCAGCAGCTTAGCCCCCTCGGATGAGCAGTTCTTC.

This CDR3 is CASSLFGSSYEQYF. Here the CDR3 DNA reads TGTGCCAGCAGCTTATTCGGGAGCTCCTACGAGCAGTACTTC. The chain links TRBV11-1 to TRBJ2-7; TRBD2 is a possible D gene (6 bases). CDR1 is SGHAT, CDR2 FQDESV, per germline (reference sequence). V shed 2 bases and J shed 0 bases, with 8 bases lying between them. CDR3 length: 14 residues.

Only one count was recorded for this clone. The chain employs TRBV21-1 and TRBJ2-5; TRBD2, the table's D call, was not compared with the DNA. TRBV21-1 is a pseudogene. The CDR3 is 19 residues long. CDR3 DNA sequence: TGTGCCAGCAGCAAAGCGCGTTTAGCGGGAGGGCCGGCTCAAGAGACCCAGTACTTC. It encodes CASSKARLAGGPAQETQYF.

The V and J genes are TRBV19 and TRBJ2-3; TRBD2 aligns across 11 bases. This CDR3 spans 18 amino acids. V shed 5 bases and J 3 bases; nucleotides not matched to a gene: 13. Germline CDR1 is LNHDA and CDR2 is SQIVND (reference sequence). This CDR3 is CASSPPLAGGLVTDTQYF. The CDR3 DNA reads TGTGCCAGTAGTCCTCCGTTAGCGGGAGGGCTTGTGACAGATACGCAGTATTTT. Full variable domain (remainder filled in from reference TRBV19 and TRBJ2-3): DGGITQSPKYLFRKEGQNVTLSCEQNLNHDAMYWYRQDPGQGLRLIYYSQIVNDFQKGDIAEGYSVSREKKESFPLTVTSAQKNPTAFYLCASSPPLAGGLVTDTQYFGPGTRLTVL.

This clone was detected ten times or more. J is TRBJ1-2 and V is TRBV7-6; D uncertain. The CDR3 length is 12 residues. Deletions cut 0 bases from V and 10 bases from J, with 9 bases between. The V gene's germline CDR1 is SGHVS and CDR2 FNYEAQ. CDR3 sequence (DNA): TGTGCCAGCAGCTTAGCAGGGATTGACTACACCTTC. It codes for CASSLAGIDYTF.

The chain employs TRBV6-5 and TRBJ2-7; D may correspond to TRBD1 or TRBD2 (5 bases each). The CDR3 is 11 residues long. The V gene lost 2 bases and the J gene lost 12 bases, with 11 bases spanning the gap. Germline loops: CDR1 MNHEY, CDR2 SVGAGI. In nucleotides, the CDR3 is TGTGCCAGCAGTTACGAGGGGAAGGGGTACTTC. This sequence encodes CASSYEGKGYF.

The chain recombines TRBV14 with TRBJ1-2, with D maybe TRBD1 (6 bases). The CDR3 has 13 amino acids. Trimming pared 5 bases from V and 6 bases from J, leaving 13 bases between. Looked up from germline, CDR1 is SGHDN and CDR2 is FVKESK. CDR3 region: CASSRINRDGYTF. CDR3 in DNA: TGTGCCAGCAGCAGAATAAACAGGGATGGCTACACCTTC.

CDR3 sequence (DNA): TGTGCCAGCAGCTTAGGCCTAGCGCCCTACAATGAGCAGTTCTTC. This translates into CASSLGLAPYNEQFF. V is TRBV7-6 and J is TRBJ2-1, with D tentatively TRBD2 (6 bases). Germline V gene lookup returns CDR1 SGHVS and CDR2 FNYEAQ. This CDR3 has 15 amino acids. Trimming left V 1 base short and J 2 bases short, with 9 bases between.

The chain carries TRBV6-1 and TRBJ1-5, with D possibly TRBD1 on 6 matching bases. Germline V gene lookup returns CDR1 MNHNS and CDR2 SASEGT. V gave up 3 bases and J gave up 4 bases, with 13 bases separating them. The length of the CDR3 is 15 residues. The CDR3 DNA follows: TGTGCCAGCAGTGATAGGTCCACAGGGAATCAGCCCCAGCATTTT. Amino acids: CASSDRSTGNQPQHF.